The 12 T cell receptor beta chains given below trace back to one sample, sequenced in a study of post-analysis software for immune sequencing data (dated by TCRdb to between 2014 and 2017). These TCRs' antigens remain unknown. To prepare the library, PCR was applied. Sequencing took place on an Illumina HiSeq 2500. To reduce PCR and sequencing biases, unique molecular identifiers were built into the TCR beta cDNA libraries. TCRdb reworked the public reads: Q25 trimming with fastp, MiXCR clone assembly, productive beta chains retained. Each entry is one CDR3 protein sequence, shown with its most common DNA and genes. For this sample the table gives 250,000 to 300,000 distinct CDR3 sequences, of which 36% were detected only once. 4.5% to 5.5% of the sample is held by the ten biggest clonotypes. The study at large found these results: Several TRBV segments, including TRBV5-6, TRBV5-1 and TRBV20-1, were significantly more frequent in patients than controls.

The sample consisted of blood. These receptors were obtained from a girl aged 5-17 years with multiple sclerosis.

This clonotype was observed many times. This chain uses TRBV20-1 with TRBJ1-5, with D perhaps TRBD1 (5 bases). Trimming shortened V by 1 base and J by 9 bases, and 19 bases separated the two germline ends. Germline CDR1 DFQATT, CDR2 SNEGSKA (reference sequence). This CDR3 has 15 amino acids. The CDR3 region has the DNA TGCAGTGCTAGAGTAGGGACGGGAGGTCTAGCGCCCCAGCATTTT. Protein product: CSARVGTGGLAPQHF.

This clonotype was counted a single time. A clone one base away is much larger, so this may be a read error. This chain connects TRBV9 to TRBJ2-4; D assignment may be TRBD1 or TRBD2 (5 bases each). The J call may be mistaken, given a closer DNA end match to TRBJ2-7. The CDR3 sequence is 14 residues long. Germline CDR1 and CDR2: SGDLS and YYNGEE. CDR3 loop: CASSTGPHSGEQYF. The CDR3 DNA reads as TGTGCCAGCAGTACGGGACCTCACTCTGGCGAGCAGTACTTC.

V gene TRBV29-1 combines with J gene TRBJ2-7; 10 bases align to TRBD2. The V and J ends lost 7 bases and 2 bases, in that order; junction bases with no gene match: 5. CDR1 SQVTM and CDR2 ANQGSEA come from the germline V gene. This CDR3 contains 13 residues. The DNA of the CDR3 is TGCAGCGCTAGCGGGAGTTGGGCCTACGAGCAGTACTTC. The encoded protein is CSASGSWAYEQYF.

This chain uses TRBV28 with TRBJ2-4, with D possibly TRBD2 on 6 matching bases. The CDR3 loop spans 15 amino acids. Germline CDR1 MDHEN, CDR2 SYDVKM. V was trimmed by 3 bases and J by 13 bases, leaving 22 bases between them. This CDR3 reads CASSFLGRLPGEQYF. CDR3 nucleotides: TGTGCCAGCAGTTTTCTGGGCCGGCTGCCGGGAGAGCAGTACTTC. The full variable domain, its missing parts supplied by reference TRBV28 and TRBJ2-4, is DVKVTQSSRYLVKRTGEKVFLECVQDMDHENMFWYRQDPGLGLRLIYFSYDVKMKEKGDIPEGYSVSREKKERFSLILESASTNQTSMYLCASSFLGRLPGEQYFGAGTRLSVL.

This clonotype has ten or more counts. The chain carries TRBV5-1 and TRBJ2-3; the match to TRBD2 covers 11 bases. The ends lost 0 bases at V and 3 bases at J; junction bases unmatched: 6. This CDR3 spans 17 amino acids. Looked up from germline, CDR1 is SGHRS and CDR2 is YFSETQ. The CDR3 spells CASSLGILAGATDTQYF. The CDR3 region has the DNA TGCGCCAGCAGCTTGGGGATACTAGCGGGAGCTACAGATACGCAGTATTTT.

This clonotype was seen at least ten times. The chain has TRBV28 and TRBJ2-3, with 8 bases identical to TRBD2. Trimming removed 4 bases from V and 1 base from J; junction bases left unmatched: 7. This CDR3 region has 16 residues. Germline lookup yields CDR1 MDHEN and CDR2 SYDVKM. The CDR3 here is CASSSVGAGGTDTQYF. CDR3 DNA: TGTGCCAGCAGTTCCGTCGGAGCGGGGGGCACAGATACGCAGTATTTT.

This rearrangement joins TRBV12-3 or TRBV12-4 to TRBJ1-1, with TRBD1 matching 8 bases. Trimming at V came to 6 bases and at J to 4 bases, leaving 10 bases not matched to a gene. This CDR3 contains 15 residues. The CDR3, as DNA: TGTGCCAGCAGCAACTCCGGACAGGGCCGCACTGAAGCTTTCTTT. Its protein is CASSNSGQGRTEAFF.

This clonotype has at least ten counts. The J gene is TRBJ2-1, the V gene TRBV20-1; TRBD1 matches at 7 bases. Germline CDR1 reads DFQATT; CDR2 reads SNEGSKA (reference sequence). The CDR3 extends over 14 amino acids. CDR3 protein: CGTRQGPIVNEQFF. CDR3 nucleotides: TGCGGAACTCGACAGGGCCCCATCGTCAATGAGCAGTTCTTC.

This clonotype was seen repeatedly, ten times or more. The gene calls are TRBV14 and TRBJ2-6; D is possibly TRBD1 or TRBD2 (5 bases each). From germline, CDR1 is SGHDN and CDR2 FVKESK. The CDR3 runs to 21 residues. The germline V and J ends were trimmed by 1 base and 0 bases, with 22 bases remaining between them. In nucleotides, the CDR3 is TGTGCCAGCAGCCAAGTGGCAGCGCGGGTAGGGGCATACTCTGGGGCCAACGTCCTGACTTTC. This translates into CASSQVAARVGAYSGANVLTF.

The V call is TRBV13, the J call TRBJ1-2; D ambiguous. This CDR3 region has 15 residues. The V end was cut by 5 bases, the J end by 4 bases, with 17 bases between. Germline lookup yields CDR1 PRHDT and CDR2 FYEKMQ (reference sequence). CDR3 nucleotides: TGTGCCAGCAGCCCAAGGACGGGAGACCTCTATGGCTACACCTTC. This gives the protein CASSPRTGDLYGYTF. The entire variable domain, with the rest obtained from reference TRBV13 and TRBJ1-2, is as follows: AAGVIQSPRHLIKEKRETATLKCYPIPRHDTVYWYQQGPGQDPQFLISFYEKMQSDKGSIPDRFSAQQFSDYHSELNMSSLELGDSALYFCASSPRTGDLYGYTFGSGTRLTVV.

The CDR3: CASSPIRATDTQYF. The CDR3 DNA reads TGTGCCAGCAGCCCGATCAGGGCCACAGATACGCAGTATTTT. The rearrangement uses TRBV7-2 and TRBJ2-3, with D possibly matching TRBD1 (5 bases). The CDR3 loop spans 14 amino acids. The germline CDR1 and CDR2 sequences are SGHTA and FQGNSA. The germline V and J ends were trimmed by 5 bases and 2 bases, with 11 bases remaining between them. The complete variable domain, with remaining parts taken from reference TRBV7-2 and TRBJ2-3, reads GAGVSQSPSNKVTEKGKDVELRCDPISGHTALYWYRQSLGQGLEFLIYFQGNSAPDKSGLPSDRFSAERTGGSVSTLTIQRTQQEDSAVYLCASSPIRATDTQYFGPGTRLTVL.

This clonotype has at least ten counts. The chain is built from TRBV27 and TRBJ1-6; D gene unclear. CDR1 MNHEY and CDR2 SMNVEV come from the germline V gene (reference sequence). Trimming shortened V by 5 bases and J by 7 bases, and 9 bases separated the two germline ends. The CDR3 runs to 13 residues. Written as DNA, the CDR3 is TGTGCCAGCAGTCCCTCATCGAATTCACCCCTCCACTTT. Its translation: CASSPSSNSPLHF.